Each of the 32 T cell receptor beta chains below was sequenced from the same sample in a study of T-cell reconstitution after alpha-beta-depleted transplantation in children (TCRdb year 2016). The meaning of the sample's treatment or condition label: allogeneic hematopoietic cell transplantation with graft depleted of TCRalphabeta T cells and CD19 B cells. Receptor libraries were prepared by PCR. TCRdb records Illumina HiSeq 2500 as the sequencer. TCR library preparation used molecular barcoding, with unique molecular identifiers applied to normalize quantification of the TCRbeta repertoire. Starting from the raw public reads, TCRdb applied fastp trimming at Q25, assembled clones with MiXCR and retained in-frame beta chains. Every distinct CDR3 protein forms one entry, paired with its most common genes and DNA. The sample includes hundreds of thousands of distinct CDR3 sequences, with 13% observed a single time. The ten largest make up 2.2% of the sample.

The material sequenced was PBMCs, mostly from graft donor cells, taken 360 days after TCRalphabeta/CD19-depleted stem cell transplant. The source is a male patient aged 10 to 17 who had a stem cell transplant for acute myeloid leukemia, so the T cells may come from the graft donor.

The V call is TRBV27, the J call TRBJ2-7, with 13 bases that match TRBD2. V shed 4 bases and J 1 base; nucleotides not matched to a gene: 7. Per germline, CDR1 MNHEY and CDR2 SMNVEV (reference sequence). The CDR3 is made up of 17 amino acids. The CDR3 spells CASSSRTSGSWSYEQYF. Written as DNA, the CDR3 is TGTGCCAGCAGTTCAAGGACTAGCGGGAGTTGGTCCTACGAGCAGTACTTC.

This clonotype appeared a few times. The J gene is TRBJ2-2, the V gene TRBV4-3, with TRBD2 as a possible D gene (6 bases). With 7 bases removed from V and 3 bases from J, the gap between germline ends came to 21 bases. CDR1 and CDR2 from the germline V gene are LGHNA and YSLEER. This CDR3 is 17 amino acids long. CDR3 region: CASTQIVPGLYTGELFF. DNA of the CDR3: TGCGCCAGCACCCAGATCGTTCCGGGACTTTACACCGGGGAGCTGTTTTTT.

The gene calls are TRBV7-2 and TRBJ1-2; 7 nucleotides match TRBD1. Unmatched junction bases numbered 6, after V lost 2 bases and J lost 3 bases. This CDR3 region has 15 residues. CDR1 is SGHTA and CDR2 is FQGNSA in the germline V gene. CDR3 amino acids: CASSLTGQAHYGYTF. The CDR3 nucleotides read TGTGCCAGCAGCTTAACTGGACAGGCCCACTATGGCTACACCTTC.

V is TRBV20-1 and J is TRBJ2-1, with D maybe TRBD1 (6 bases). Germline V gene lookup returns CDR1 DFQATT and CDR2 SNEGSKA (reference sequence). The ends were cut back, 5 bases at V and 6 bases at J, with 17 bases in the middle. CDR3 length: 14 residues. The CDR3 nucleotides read TGCAGTGCTCCCGGGACACCCTGGGGCAATGAGCAGTTCTTC. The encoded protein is CSAPGTPWGNEQFF.

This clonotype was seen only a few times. CDR3: CASSFVRSSGNTIYF. DNA of the CDR3: TGTGCCAGCAGTTTCGTACGGAGCTCTGGAAACACCATATATTTT. The chain recombines TRBV28 with TRBJ1-3; D gene ambiguous. The CDR3 covers 15 residues. Germline V gene sequence: CDR1 MDHEN, CDR2 SYDVKM. With 3 bases removed from V and 0 bases from J, the gap between germline ends came to 9 bases.

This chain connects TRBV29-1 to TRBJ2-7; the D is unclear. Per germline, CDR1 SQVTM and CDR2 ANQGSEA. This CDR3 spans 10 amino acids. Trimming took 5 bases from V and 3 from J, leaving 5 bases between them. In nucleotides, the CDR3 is TGCAGCGTTTCAGACTACGAGCAGTACTTC. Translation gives CSVSDYEQYF.

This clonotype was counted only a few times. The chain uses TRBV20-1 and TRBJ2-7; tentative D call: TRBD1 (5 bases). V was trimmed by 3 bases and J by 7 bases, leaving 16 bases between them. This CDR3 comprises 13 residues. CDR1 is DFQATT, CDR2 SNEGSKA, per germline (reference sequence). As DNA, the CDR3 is TGCAGTGCTAGGAGGCAGGGCCCGTGGGAGCAGTACTTC. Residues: CSARRQGPWEQYF.

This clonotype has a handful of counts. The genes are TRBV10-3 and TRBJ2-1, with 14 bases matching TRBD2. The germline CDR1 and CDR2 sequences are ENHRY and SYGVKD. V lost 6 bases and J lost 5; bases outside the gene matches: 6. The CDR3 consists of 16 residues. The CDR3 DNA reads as TGTGCCATCAGGGGGACTAGCGGGAGTCCGAACAATGAGCAGTTCTTC. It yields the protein CAIRGTSGSPNNEQFF.

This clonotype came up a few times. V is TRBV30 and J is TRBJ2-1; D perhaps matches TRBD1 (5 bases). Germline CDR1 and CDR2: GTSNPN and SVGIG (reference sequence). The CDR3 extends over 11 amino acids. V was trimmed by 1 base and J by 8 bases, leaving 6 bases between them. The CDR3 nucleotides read TGTGCCTGGAGTGCAGGGTATGAGCAGTTCTTC. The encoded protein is CAWSAGYEQFF.

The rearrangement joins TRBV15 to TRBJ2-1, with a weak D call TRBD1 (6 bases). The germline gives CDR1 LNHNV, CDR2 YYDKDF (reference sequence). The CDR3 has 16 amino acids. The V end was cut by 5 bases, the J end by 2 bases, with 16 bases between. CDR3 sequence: CATSFLGGPTYNEQFF. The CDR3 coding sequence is TGTGCCACCAGCTTCTTAGGGGGTCCAACCTACAATGAGCAGTTCTTC.

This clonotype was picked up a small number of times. The DNA of the CDR3 is TGTGCCATCGGAGGACAGTCCTACGAGCAGTACTTC. Amino acids: CAIGGQSYEQYF. This chain links TRBV10-3 with TRBJ2-7, with TRBD1 as a possible D gene (6 bases). Germline loops: CDR1 ENHRY, CDR2 SYGVKD. The germline V and J ends were trimmed by 8 bases and 1 base, with 9 bases remaining between them. The CDR3 runs to 12 residues.

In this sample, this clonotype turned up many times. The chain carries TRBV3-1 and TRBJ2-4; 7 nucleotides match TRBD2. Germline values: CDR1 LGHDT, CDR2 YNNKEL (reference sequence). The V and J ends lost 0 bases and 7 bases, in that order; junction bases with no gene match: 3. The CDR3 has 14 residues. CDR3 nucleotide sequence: TGTGCCAGCAGCCAAGATCTGCGGGAGAACATTCAGTACTTC. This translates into CASSQDLRENIQYF.

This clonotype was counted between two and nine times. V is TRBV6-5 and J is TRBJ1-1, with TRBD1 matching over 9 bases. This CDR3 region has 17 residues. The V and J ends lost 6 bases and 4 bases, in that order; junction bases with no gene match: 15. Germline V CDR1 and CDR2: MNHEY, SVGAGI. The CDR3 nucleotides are TGTGCCAGCAGACAGCCGGGACAGGGATTCGCTGGCACTGAAGCTTTCTTT. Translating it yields CASRQPGQGFAGTEAFF.

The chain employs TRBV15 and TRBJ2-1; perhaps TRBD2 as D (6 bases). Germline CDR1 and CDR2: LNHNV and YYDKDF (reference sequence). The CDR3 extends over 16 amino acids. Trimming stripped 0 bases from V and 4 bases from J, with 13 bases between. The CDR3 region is CATSRDMTGAYNEQFF. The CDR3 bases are TGTGCCACCAGCAGAGATATGACGGGAGCATACAATGAGCAGTTCTTC.

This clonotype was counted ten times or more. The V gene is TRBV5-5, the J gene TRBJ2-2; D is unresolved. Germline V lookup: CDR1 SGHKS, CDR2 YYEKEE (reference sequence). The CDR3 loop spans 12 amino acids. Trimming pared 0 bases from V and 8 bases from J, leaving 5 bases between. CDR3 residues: CASSLVVGELFF. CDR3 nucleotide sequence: TGTGCCAGCAGCTTGGTTGTTGGGGAGCTGTTTTTT. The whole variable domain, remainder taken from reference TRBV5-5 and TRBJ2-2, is DAGVTQSPTHLIKTRGQQVTLRCSPISGHKSVSWYQQVLGQGPQFIFQYYEKEERGRGNFPDRFSARQFPNYSSELNVNALLLGDSALYLCASSLVVGELFFGEGSRLTVL.

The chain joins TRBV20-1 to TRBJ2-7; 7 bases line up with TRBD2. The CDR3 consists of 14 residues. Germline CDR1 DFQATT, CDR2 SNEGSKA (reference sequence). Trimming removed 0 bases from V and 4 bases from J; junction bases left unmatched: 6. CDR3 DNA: TGCAGTGCTAGAGAAGTAGCGGGCCCATACGAGCAGTACTTC. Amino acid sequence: CSAREVAGPYEQYF.

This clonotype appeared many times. The CDR3 nucleotides read TGTGCCAGCAGCCTTAGCGGCAATTCCTACGAGCAGTACTTC. Protein: CASSLSGNSYEQYF. This chain links TRBV14 with TRBJ2-7; a weak D match, TRBD2 (6 bases). Germline lookup yields CDR1 SGHDN and CDR2 FVKESK. This CDR3 spans 14 amino acids. V was pared by 4 bases and J by 1 base, with 11 bases between.

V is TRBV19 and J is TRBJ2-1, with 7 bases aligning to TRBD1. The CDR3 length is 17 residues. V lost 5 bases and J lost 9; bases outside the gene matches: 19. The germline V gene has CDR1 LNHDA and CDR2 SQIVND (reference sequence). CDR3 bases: TGTGCCAGTAGTCCAACTCCCGGGACAGTTCTTCGTGGTGAGCAGTTCTTC. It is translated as CASSPTPGTVLRGEQFF.

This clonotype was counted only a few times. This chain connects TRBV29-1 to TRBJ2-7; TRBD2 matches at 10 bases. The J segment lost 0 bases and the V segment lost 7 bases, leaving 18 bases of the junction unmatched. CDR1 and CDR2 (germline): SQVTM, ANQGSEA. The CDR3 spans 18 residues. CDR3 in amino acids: CSGMAPQREGRSSYEQYF. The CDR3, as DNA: TGCAGCGGCATGGCTCCACAGCGGGAGGGCCGAAGCTCCTACGAGCAGTACTTC.

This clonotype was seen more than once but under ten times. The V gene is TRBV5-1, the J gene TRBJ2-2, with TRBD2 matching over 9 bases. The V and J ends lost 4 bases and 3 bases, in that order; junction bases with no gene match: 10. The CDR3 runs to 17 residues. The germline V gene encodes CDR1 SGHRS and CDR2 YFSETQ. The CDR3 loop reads CASSPTSGPLDTGELFF. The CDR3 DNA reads TGCGCCAGCAGCCCGACTAGCGGCCCGCTCGACACCGGGGAGCTGTTTTTT. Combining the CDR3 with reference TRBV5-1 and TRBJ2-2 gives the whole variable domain KAGVTQTPRYLIKTRGQQVTLSCSPISGHRSVSWYQQTPGQGLQFLFEYFSETQRNKGNFPGRFSGRQFSNSRSEMNVSTLELGDSALYLCASSPTSGPLDTGELFFGEGSRLTVL.

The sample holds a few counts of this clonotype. The CDR3 spells CASSQPGLGDEQFF. The CDR3 DNA reads as TGTGCCAGCAGTCAACCGGGACTAGGAGATGAGCAGTTCTTC. The V and J genes are TRBV28 and TRBJ2-1; 8 bases map to TRBD2. Trimming took 5 bases from V and 8 from J; bases not matched to a gene: 8. The length of the CDR3 is 14 residues. Germline CDR1 MDHEN, CDR2 SYDVKM. The full variable domain, completed using reference TRBV28 and TRBJ2-1, is DVKVTQSSRYLVKRTGEKVFLECVQDMDHENMFWYRQDPGLGLRLIYFSYDVKMKEKGDIPEGYSVSREKKERFSLILESASTNQTSMYLCASSQPGLGDEQFFGPGTRLTVL.

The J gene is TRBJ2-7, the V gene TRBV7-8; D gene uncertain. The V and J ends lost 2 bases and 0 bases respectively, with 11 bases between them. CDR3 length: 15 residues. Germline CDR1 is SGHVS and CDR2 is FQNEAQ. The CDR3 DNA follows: TGTGCCAGCAGCTTACGGCCTGAGAGCTCCTACGAGCAGTACTTC. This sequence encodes CASSLRPESSYEQYF.

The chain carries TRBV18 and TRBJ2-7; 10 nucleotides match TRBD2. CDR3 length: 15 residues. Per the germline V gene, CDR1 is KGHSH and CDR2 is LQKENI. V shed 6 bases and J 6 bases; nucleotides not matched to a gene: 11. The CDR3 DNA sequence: TGTGCCAGCTCCCCAATACCTAGCGGGAGTAGCGAGCAGTACTTC. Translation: CASSPIPSGSSEQYF.

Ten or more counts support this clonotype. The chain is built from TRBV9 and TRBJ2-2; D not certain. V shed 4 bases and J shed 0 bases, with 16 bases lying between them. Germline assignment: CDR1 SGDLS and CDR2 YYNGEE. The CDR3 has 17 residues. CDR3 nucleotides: TGTGCCAGCAGCCCTTCCTGGGCGGAAGCGAACACCGGGGAGCTGTTTTTT. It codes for CASSPSWAEANTGELFF.

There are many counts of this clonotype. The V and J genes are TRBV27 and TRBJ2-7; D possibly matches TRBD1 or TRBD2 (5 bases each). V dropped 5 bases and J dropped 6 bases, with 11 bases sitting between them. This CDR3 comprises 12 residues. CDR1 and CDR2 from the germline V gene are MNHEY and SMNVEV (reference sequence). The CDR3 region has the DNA TGTGCCAGCAGTCCCTATGGGGGCGAGCAGTACTTC. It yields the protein CASSPYGGEQYF.

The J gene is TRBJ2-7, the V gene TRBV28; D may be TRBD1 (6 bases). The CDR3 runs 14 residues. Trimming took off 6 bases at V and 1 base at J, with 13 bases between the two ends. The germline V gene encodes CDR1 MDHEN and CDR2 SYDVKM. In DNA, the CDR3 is TGTGCCAGCAGACGTACGACAGGTTCCTACGAGCAGTACTTC. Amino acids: CASRRTTGSYEQYF.

This CDR3 reads CSARERDSGLPNYGYTF. CDR3 in DNA: TGCAGTGCTAGGGAGAGGGACAGCGGACTTCCTAACTATGGCTACACCTTC. The rearrangement links TRBV20-1 to TRBJ1-2; 7 bases are shared with TRBD1. Germline trimming cut 3 bases from V and 0 bases from J; bases unmatched to any gene: 13. This CDR3 contains 17 residues. Germline V gene sequence: CDR1 DFQATT, CDR2 SNEGSKA (reference sequence).

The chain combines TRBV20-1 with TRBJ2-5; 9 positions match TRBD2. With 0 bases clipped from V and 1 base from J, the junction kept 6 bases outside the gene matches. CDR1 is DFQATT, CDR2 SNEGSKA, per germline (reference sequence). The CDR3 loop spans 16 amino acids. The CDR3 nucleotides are TGCAGTGCTAGAGATGCAGCTAGCGGGATCCAAGAGACCCAGTACTTC. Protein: CSARDAASGIQETQYF.

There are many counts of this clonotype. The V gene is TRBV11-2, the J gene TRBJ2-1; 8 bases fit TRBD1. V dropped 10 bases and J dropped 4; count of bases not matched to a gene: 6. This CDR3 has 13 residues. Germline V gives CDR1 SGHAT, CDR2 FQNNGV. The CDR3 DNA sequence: TGTGCCACAGGACAGGGTATATACAATGAGCAGTTCTTC. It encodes CATGQGIYNEQFF.

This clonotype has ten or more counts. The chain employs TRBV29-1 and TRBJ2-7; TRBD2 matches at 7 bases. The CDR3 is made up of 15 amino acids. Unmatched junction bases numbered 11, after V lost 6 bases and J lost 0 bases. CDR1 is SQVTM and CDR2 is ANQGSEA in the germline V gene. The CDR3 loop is CSVIATSRSSYEQYF. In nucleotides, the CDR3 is TGCAGCGTGATTGCGACTAGCCGAAGCTCCTACGAGCAGTACTTC.

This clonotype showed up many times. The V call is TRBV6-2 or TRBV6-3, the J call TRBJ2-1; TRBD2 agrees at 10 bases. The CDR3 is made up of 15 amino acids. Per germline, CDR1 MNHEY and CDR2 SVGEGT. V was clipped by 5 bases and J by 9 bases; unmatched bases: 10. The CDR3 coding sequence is TGTGCCAGCAGTAGAGAGCGGGAGGGCCTAGGTGAGCAGTTCTTC. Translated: CASSREREGLGEQFF.

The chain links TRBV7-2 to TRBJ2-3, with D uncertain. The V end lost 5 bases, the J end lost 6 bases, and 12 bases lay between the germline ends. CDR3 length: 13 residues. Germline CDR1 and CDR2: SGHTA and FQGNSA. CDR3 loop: CASSGPVRDTQYF. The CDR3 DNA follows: TGTGCCAGCAGCGGTCCCGTGCGGGATACGCAGTATTTT. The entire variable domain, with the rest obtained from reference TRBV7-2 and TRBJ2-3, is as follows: GAGVSQSPSNKVTEKGKDVELRCDPISGHTALYWYRQSLGQGLEFLIYFQGNSAPDKSGLPSDRFSAERTGGSVSTLTIQRTQQEDSAVYLCASSGPVRDTQYFGPGTRLTVL.